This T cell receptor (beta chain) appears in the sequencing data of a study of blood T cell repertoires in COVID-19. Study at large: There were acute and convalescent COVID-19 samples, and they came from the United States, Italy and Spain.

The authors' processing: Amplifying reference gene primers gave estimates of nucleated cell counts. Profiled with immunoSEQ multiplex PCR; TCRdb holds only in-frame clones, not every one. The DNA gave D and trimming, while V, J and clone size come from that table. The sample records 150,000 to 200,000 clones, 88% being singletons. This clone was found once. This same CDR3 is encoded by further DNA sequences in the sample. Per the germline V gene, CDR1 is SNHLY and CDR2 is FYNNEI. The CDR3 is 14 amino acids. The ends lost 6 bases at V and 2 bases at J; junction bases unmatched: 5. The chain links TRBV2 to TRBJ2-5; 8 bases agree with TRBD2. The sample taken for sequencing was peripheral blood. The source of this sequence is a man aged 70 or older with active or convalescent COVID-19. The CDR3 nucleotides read TGTGCCAGCAGCGTTACTAGCGGACAAGAGACCCAGTACTTC. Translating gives CASSVTSGQETQYF.